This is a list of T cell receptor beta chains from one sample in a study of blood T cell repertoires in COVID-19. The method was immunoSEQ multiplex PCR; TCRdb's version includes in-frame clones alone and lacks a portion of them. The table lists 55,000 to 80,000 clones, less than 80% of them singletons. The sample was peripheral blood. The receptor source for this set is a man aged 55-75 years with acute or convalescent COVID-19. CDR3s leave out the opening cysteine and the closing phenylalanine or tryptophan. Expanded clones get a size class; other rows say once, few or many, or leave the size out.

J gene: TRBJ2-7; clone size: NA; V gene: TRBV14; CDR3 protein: ASSHRGVQY
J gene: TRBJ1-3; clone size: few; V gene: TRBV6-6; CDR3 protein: ASSEGGAGNTIY
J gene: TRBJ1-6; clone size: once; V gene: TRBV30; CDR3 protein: AWKDSYNSPLH
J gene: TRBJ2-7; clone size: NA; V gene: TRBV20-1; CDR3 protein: SARTGYEQY
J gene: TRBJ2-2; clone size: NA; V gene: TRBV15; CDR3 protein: ATSRATGVGTGELF
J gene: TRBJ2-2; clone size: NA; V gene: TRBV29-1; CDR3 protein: SVTRARDTGELF
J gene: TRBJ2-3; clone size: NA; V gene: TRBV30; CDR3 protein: AWSEGAVSTDTQY
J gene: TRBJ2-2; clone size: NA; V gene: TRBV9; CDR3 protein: ASSVAQGPPTGELF
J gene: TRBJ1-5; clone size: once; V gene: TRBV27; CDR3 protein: ASSSHPDRIFNQPQH
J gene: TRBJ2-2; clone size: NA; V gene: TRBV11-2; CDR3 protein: ASSSIAGGTGELF
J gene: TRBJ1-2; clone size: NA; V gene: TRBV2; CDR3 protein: ASSLRGRGYT
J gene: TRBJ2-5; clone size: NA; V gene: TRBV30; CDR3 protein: AWGTISRTQY
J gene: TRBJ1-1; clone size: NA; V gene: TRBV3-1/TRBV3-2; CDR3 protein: ASSQDRGTEAF
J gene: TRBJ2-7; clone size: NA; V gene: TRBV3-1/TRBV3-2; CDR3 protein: ASSQESYEQY
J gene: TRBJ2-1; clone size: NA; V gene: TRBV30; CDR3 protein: ATSNRGGAYNEQF
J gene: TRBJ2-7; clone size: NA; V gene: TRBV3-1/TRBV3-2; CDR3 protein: ASSQHYEQY
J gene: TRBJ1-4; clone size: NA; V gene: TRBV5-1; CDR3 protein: ASSLVAGSYAKLF
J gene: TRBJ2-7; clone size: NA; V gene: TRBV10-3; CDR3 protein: ATLGGIYEQY
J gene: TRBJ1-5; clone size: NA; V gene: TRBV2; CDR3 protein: ASSDSTGNQPQH
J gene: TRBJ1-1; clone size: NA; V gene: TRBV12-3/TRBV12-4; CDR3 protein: ASRGATEAF
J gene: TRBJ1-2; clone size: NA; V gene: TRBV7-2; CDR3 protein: ASSPKSGGYGYT
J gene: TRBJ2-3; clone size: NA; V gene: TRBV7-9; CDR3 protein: ASTSEGPTDTQY
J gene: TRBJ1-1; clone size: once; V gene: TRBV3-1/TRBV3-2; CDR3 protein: ASSQMTGAGTEAF
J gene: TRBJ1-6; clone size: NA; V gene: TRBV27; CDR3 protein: ASSLRDSVNSPLH
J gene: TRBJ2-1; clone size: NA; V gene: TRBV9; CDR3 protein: ASSARKQGWEQF
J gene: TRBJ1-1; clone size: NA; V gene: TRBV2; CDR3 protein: ASSVIAGVGTEAF
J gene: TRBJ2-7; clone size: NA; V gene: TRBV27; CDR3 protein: ASSFLGQGRHEQY
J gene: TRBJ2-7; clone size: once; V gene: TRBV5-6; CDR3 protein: ASSLPTGVRIYEQY
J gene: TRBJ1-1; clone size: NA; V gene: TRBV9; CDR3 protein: ASATGGATEAF
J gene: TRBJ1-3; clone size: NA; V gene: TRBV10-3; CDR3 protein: AATGTGSGNTIY
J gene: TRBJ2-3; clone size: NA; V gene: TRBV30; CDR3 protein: AWNLKRAGAPDTQY
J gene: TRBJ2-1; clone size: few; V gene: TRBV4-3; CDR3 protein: ASSQLRTGSRNEQF
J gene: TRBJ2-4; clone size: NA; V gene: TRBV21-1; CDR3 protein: ASSKSPGQGPAKNIQY
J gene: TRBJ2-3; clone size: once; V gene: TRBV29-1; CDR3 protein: SSGPGDTQY
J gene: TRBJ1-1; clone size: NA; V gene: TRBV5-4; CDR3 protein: ASSLAGTVEAF
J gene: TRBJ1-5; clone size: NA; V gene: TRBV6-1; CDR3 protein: ASSEAAEYSNQPQH
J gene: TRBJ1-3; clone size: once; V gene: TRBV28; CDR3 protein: ASRPSSGNTIY
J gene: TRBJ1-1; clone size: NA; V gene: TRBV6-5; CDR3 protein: ASSYGGATEAF
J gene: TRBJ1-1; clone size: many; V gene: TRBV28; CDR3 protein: ASSGAEGWGEAF
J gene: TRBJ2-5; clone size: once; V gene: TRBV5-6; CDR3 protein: ASSLALNRDAETQY
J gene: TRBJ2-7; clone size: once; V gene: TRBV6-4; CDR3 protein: ASSGLTGFYEQY
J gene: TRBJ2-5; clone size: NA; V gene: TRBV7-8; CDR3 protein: ASSSLAVQETQY
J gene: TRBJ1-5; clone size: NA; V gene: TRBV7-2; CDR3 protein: ASSAQGTQPQH
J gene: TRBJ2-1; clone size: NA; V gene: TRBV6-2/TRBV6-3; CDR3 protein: ASSYSTLAGVFEQF
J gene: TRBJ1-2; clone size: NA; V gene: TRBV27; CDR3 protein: ASSYSGTNYGYT
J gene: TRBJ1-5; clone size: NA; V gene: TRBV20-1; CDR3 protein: SAGGQGMNQPQH
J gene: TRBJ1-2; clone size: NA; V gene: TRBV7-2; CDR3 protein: ASSSLLIGRNYGYT
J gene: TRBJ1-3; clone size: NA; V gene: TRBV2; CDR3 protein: ASSATAGNTIY
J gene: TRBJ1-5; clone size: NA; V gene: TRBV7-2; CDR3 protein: ASSLARGNQPQH
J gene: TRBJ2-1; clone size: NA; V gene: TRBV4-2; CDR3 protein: ASSQRLANNEQF
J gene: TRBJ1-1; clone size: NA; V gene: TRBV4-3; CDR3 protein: ASSQDGAQVLEAF
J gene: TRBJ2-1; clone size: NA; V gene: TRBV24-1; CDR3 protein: ATSDPDRAGNEQF
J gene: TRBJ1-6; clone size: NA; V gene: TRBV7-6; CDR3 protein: ASSLGGSNSPLH
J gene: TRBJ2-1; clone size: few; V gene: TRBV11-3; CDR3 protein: ASSLDTGMGYNEQF
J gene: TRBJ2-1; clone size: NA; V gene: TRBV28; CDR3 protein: ASSPILAGAPNEQF
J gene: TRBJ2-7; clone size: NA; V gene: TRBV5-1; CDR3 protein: ASSFRQGAGQY
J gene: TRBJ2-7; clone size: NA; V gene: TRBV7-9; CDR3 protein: ASSPITGGPHEQY
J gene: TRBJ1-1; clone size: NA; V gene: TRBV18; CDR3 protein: ASSVSAGRTEAF